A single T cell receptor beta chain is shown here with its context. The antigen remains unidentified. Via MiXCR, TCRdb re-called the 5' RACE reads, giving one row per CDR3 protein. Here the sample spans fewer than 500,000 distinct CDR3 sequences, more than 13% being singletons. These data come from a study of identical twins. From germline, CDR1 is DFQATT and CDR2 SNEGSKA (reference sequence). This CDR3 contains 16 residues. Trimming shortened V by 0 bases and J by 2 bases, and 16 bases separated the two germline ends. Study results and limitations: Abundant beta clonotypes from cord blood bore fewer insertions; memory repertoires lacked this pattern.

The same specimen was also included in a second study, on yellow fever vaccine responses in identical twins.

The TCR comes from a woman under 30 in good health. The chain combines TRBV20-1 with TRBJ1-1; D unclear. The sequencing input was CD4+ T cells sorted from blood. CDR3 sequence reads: CSARELQKPYNTEAFF. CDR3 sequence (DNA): TGCAGTGCTAGAGAACTACAGAAACCGTATAACACTGAAGCTTTCTTT.